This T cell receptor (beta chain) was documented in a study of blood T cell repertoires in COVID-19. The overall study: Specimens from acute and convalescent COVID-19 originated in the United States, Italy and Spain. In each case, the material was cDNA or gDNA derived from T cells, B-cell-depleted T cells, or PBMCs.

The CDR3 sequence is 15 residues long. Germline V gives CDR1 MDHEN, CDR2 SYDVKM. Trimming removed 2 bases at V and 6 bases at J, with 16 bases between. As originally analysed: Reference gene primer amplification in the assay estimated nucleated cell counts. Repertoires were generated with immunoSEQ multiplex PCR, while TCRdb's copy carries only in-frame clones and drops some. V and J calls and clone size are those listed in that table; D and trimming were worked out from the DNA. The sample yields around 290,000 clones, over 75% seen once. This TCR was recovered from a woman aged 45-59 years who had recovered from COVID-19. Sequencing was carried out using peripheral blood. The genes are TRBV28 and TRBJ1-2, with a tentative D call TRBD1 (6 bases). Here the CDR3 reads CASSLPALGADGYTF. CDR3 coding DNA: TGTGCCAGCAGTTTACCGGCGTTGGGGGCTGATGGCTACACCTTC.